Presented here are 21 T cell receptor beta chains from one specimen sequenced in a study of blood T cell repertoires in COVID-19. Generated by immunoSEQ multiplex PCR, the TCRdb table keeps only in-frame clones and is missing some. The sample gives about 330,000 clones, roughly 90% of which show up once; 9.9% is in the top ten. The sample comprised peripheral blood. Source of these receptors: a young man with COVID-19, enrolled during active disease.

V and J are TRBV27 and TRBJ1-2; perhaps TRBD1 as D (5 bases). In germline, CDR1 is MNHEY, CDR2 SMNVEV (reference sequence). V lost 0 bases and J lost 5, with 13 bases in between. The CDR3 length is 15 residues. CDR3 sequence reads: CASSLSGLGGYGYTF. CDR3 coding DNA: TGTGCCAGCAGTTTATCCGGTCTTGGGGGGTATGGCTACACCTTC.

V is TRBV5-1 and J is TRBJ2-5, with a possible D match to TRBD2 (6 bases). V was clipped by 4 bases and J by 1 base, with 11 bases between them. CDR1 and CDR2 from the germline V gene are SGHRS and YFSETQ. CDR3 length: 14 amino acids. CDR3 bases: TGCGCCAGCAGCCGAGGGAGGATCCAAGAGACCCAGTACTTC. This sequence encodes CASSRGRIQETQYF.

The gene calls are TRBV5-6 and TRBJ2-3; 7 nucleotides align to TRBD2. V dropped 4 bases and J dropped 0; count of bases not matched to a gene: 5. The CDR3 is 15 residues long. Germline CDR1 is SGHDT and CDR2 is YYEEEE. In DNA, the CDR3 is TGTGCCAGCAGCGGCGGGACTACCAGCACAGATACGCAGTATTTT. This sequence encodes CASSGGTTSTDTQYF.

The CDR3 loop reads CASEASASTDTQYF. The CDR3 nucleotides read TGTGCCTCCGAGGCGAGCGCGAGCACAGATACGCAGTATTTT. The chain has TRBV10-3 and TRBJ2-3; the D is unclear. V lost 11 bases, J lost 0 bases, and 15 bases lay in between. The CDR3 runs 14 residues. Germline V gives CDR1 ENHRY, CDR2 SYGVKD.

As for this clone: The sample carries other DNA sequences with the same CDR3. The gene calls are TRBV6-4 and TRBJ2-1; 12 bases are a match to TRBD2. Germline V gene data show CDR1 as MRHNA and CDR2 as SNTAGT. The CDR3 runs 15 residues. V trimming: 0 bases; J trimming: 6 bases; junction bases outside the gene matches: 0. CDR3 coding DNA: TGTGCCAGCAGTGACTCGACTAGCGGGAGCAATGAGCAGTTCTTC. This encodes CASSDSTSGSNEQFF.

This clone was observed a single time. This sequence joins TRBV19 and TRBJ2-5; 7 nucleotides line up with TRBD1. CDR1 and CDR2 from the germline V gene are LNHDA and SQIVND (reference sequence). After removal of 3 bases from V and 3 bases from J, the junction contained 10 bases not matched to a gene. The CDR3 spans 16 residues. The CDR3 loop is CASSMNLKGTEETQYF. Written as DNA, the CDR3 is TGTGCCAGTAGTATGAATCTAAAAGGGACAGAAGAGACCCAGTACTTC.

This chain connects TRBV4-3 to TRBJ2-3; 9 nucleotides match TRBD2. Trimming cost V 0 bases and J 3 bases; bases outside gene matches: 4. Germline CDR1 and CDR2: LGHNA and YSLEER. This CDR3 is 16 amino acids long. This chain's CDR3 is CASSQEGLAGTDTQYF. The CDR3 bases are TGCGCCAGCAGCCAAGAAGGGCTAGCGGGGACAGATACGCAGTATTTT.

This clone turned up a few times. The chain recombines TRBV7-6 with TRBJ2-5, with D hard to call. V lost 1 base and J lost 1, with 4 bases in between. CDR3 length: 13 amino acids. In germline, CDR1 is SGHVS, CDR2 FNYEAQ. CDR3 DNA: TGTGCCAGCAGCTTAGTATTCCAAGAGACCCAGTACTTC. Translating it yields CASSLVFQETQYF.

The chain joins TRBV4-3 to TRBJ1-1, with D tentatively TRBD1 (6 bases). The V gene's germline CDR1 is LGHNA and CDR2 YSLEER. The CDR3 covers 16 residues. V was clipped by 0 bases and J by 1 base, with 12 bases between them. CDR3 nucleotides: TGCGCCAGCAGCCAAGATTTGGGGGCGACGAACACTGAAGCTTTCTTT. Translated: CASSQDLGATNTEAFF.

This rearrangement joins TRBV5-4 to TRBJ1-4, with TRBD1 matching 10 bases. The germline CDR1 and CDR2 sequences are SGHNT and YYREEE (reference sequence). This CDR3 is built from 14 residues. V dropped 0 bases and J dropped 11; count of bases not matched to a gene: 4. In DNA, the CDR3 is TGTGCCAGCAGCTTGGCGGGACAGGGGAATAAACTGTTTTTT. Amino acid sequence: CASSLAGQGNKLFF.

The rearrangement links TRBV2 to TRBJ1-5; 10 bases match TRBD1. After removal of 1 base from V and 6 bases from J, the junction contained 3 bases not matched to a gene. In germline, CDR1 is SNHLY, CDR2 FYNNEI. The length of the CDR3 is 15 residues. The CDR3 reads CASSEETGGGQPQHF. CDR3 in DNA: TGTGCCAGCAGTGAAGAGACAGGGGGCGGTCAGCCCCAGCATTTT.

This clone appeared a single time. The V gene is TRBV5-6, the J gene TRBJ2-7, with D perhaps TRBD1 (6 bases). This CDR3 has 14 residues. Trimming removed 4 bases from V and 0 bases from J, with 11 bases in between. Germline V CDR1 and CDR2: SGHDT, YYEEEE. The CDR3: CASSLRDTSYEQYF. The CDR3 DNA reads as TGTGCCAGCAGCCTGAGGGACACCTCCTACGAGCAGTACTTC.

This chain joins TRBV30 and TRBJ2-2; 8 bases align to TRBD1. V dropped 0 bases and J dropped 1; count of bases not matched to a gene: 13. Germline assignment: CDR1 GTSNPN and CDR2 SVGIG (reference sequence). The CDR3 totals 19 residues. CDR3 in amino acids: CAWSVPPWTGCRNTGELFF. The CDR3, as DNA: TGTGCCTGGAGTGTTCCTCCTTGGACAGGGTGCAGGAACACCGGGGAGCTGTTTTTT.

The chain links TRBV6-2 or TRBV6-3 to TRBJ2-5; 15 bases match TRBD2. The CDR3 contains 15 residues. The junction had 0 bases not matched to a gene; V was cut back by 2 bases and J by 5 bases. Germline assignment: CDR1 MNHEY and CDR2 SVGEGT. CDR3 in DNA: TGTGCCAGCAGTTACGGGACTAGCGGGAGGGAGACCCAGTACTTC. Translated, it gives CASSYGTSGRETQYF.

The V gene is TRBV18, the J gene TRBJ2-3, with TRBD2 matching over 16 bases. The CDR3 length is 18 residues. Germline V gives CDR1 KGHSH, CDR2 LQKENI. V dropped 8 bases and J dropped 4; count of bases not matched to a gene: 12. CDR3 nucleotides: TGTGCCAGCGCCTCCCCGGGACTAGCGGGGGGGCGATCAGATACGCAGTATTTT. Its translation is CASASPGLAGGRSDTQYF.

V and J are TRBV4-1 and TRBJ1-1, with no clear D. Trimming took 1 base from V and 0 from J, leaving 9 bases between them. The CDR3 has 15 residues. Per germline, CDR1 MGHRA and CDR2 YSYEKL. The CDR3 sequence is CASSQVGRMNTEAFF. In DNA form, the CDR3 reads TGCGCCAGCAGCCAAGTGGGCAGAATGAACACTGAAGCTTTCTTT.

CDR3 nucleotide sequence: TGTGCCAGTAGCCAATCGGGACAGGGGGCGCGAAATGAGCAGTTCTTC. It is translated as CASSQSGQGARNEQFF. The chain joins TRBV19 to TRBJ2-1, with 12 bases fitting TRBD1. The CDR3 consists of 16 residues. Germline loops: CDR1 LNHDA, CDR2 SQIVND (reference sequence). V gave up 6 bases and J gave up 7 bases; unmatched junction bases: 10.

This rearrangement joins TRBV5-6 to TRBJ2-3; 8 bases align to TRBD2. Unmatched junction bases numbered 7, after V lost 1 base and J lost 3 bases. The CDR3 length is 16 residues. The germline V gene has CDR1 SGHDT and CDR2 YYEEEE. CDR3: CASSLWSGRGTDTQYF. For the CDR3, the DNA is TGTGCCAGCAGCTTGTGGAGCGGGAGAGGGACAGATACGCAGTATTTT.

This sequence joins TRBV5-6 and TRBJ1-5, with D possibly being TRBD1 (6 bases). The CDR3 length is 14 residues. CDR1 and CDR2 (germline): SGHDT, YYEEEE. V dropped 4 bases and J dropped 4 bases, with 12 bases sitting between them. This chain's CDR3 is CASSLRDTNQPQHF. The CDR3 DNA reads as TGTGCCAGCAGCCTCCGGGACACAAATCAGCCCCAGCATTTT.

V gene TRBV30 combines with J gene TRBJ2-7; D may be TRBD1 (5 bases). This CDR3 has 13 residues. Germline CDR1 is GTSNPN and CDR2 is SVGIG (reference sequence). V was cut by 4 bases and J by 2 bases, with 12 bases left in between. This chain's CDR3 is CAWIGHPTYEQYF. The CDR3 DNA sequence: TGTGCCTGGATAGGACACCCGACCTACGAGCAGTACTTC.

This clone was found once. The chain couples TRBV2 to TRBJ1-1, with a tentative D call TRBD1 (5 bases). Germline CDR1 reads SNHLY; CDR2 reads FYNNEI. The CDR3 consists of 15 residues. The V and J ends lost 7 bases and 4 bases respectively, with 19 bases between them. CDR3 loop: CASTPGRVAITEAFF. The DNA of the CDR3 is TGTGCCAGCACTCCGGGCAGGGTCGCAATCACTGAAGCTTTCTTT.